A selection of T cell receptor beta chains follows, all from one sample in a study of blood T cell repertoires in COVID-19. The assay was immunoSEQ multiplex PCR, and TCRdb's table has in-frame clones only and misses some. Of some 58,000 clones in the sample, about 86% were seen once. Source material: peripheral blood. These receptors were collected from a man aged 40-49 years with acute or convalescent COVID-19. CDR3s include the opening cysteine and the closing phenylalanine or tryptophan. A D gene is named only where the DNA matches it firmly. A row's size may be missing; if present it is once, few, many or a size class.

clone_size | d_call | j_call | v_call | cdr3_aa | cdr3_nt
NA | NA | TRBJ1-1 | TRBV9 | CASSVGSVMNTEAFF | TGTGCCAGCAGCGTAGGTTCAGTCATGAACACTGAAGCTTTCTTT
NA | TRBD1 | TRBJ2-7 | TRBV3-1/TRBV3-2 | CASSQGFQQGREQYF | TGTGCCAGCAGCCAAGGATTCCAACAGGGGCGGGAGCAGTACTTC
NA | TRBD1 | TRBJ1-1 | TRBV7-3 | CASSWDRNTEAFF | TGTGCCAGCAGCTGGGACAGGAACACTGAAGCTTTCTTT
NA | NA | TRBJ1-2 | TRBV6-5 | CATMTAQGNYGYTF | TGTGCCACCATGACAGCCCAGGGGAACTATGGCTACACCTTC
NA | NA | TRBJ2-1 | TRBV14 | CASSQGQIHYNEQFF | TGTGCCAGCAGCCAGGGGCAGATCCACTACAATGAGCAGTTCTTC
NA | NA | TRBJ2-1 | TRBV7-9 | CASTSSSGNEQFF | TGTGCCAGCACCTCGTCCTCCGGGAATGAGCAGTTCTTC
NA | NA | TRBJ2-1 | TRBV24-1 | CATSREGAGSYNEQFF | TGTGCCACCAGTCGGGAAGGAGCGGGCTCCTACAATGAGCAGTTCTTC
NA | TRBD1 | TRBJ1-3 | TRBV11-3 | CASSPRTGYGNTIYF | TGTGCCAGCAGCCCTAGGACAGGGTATGGAAACACCATATATTTT
NA | TRBD1 | TRBJ1-2 | TRBV19 | CASSLTGNYGYTF | TGTGCCAGTAGTCTGACAGGGAACTATGGCTACACCTTC
NA | NA | TRBJ2-5 | TRBV7-2 | CASSLGSGGGLSWETQYF | TGTGCCAGCAGCTTAGGGAGTGGAGGAGGGCTTTCGTGGGAGACCCAGTACTTC
NA | NA | TRBJ2-2 | TRBV29-1 | CSVDRDTGELFF | TGCAGCGTTGACAGGGACACCGGGGAGCTGTTTTTT
NA | NA | TRBJ2-3 | TRBV5-1 | CASSYEPSLTDTQYF | TGCGCCAGCAGCTACGAGCCTAGTCTCACAGATACGCAGTATTTT
NA | TRBD1 | TRBJ2-3 | TRBV5-8 | CASSLGTGTGLDTQYF | TGTGCCAGCAGCTTGGGAACGGGGACAGGGTTAGATACGCAGTATTTT
NA | NA | TRBJ2-7 | TRBV21-1 | CASSTARDSQIEQYF | TGTGCCAGCAGCACCGCCCGTGACAGCCAGATCGAGCAGTACTTC
NA | NA | TRBJ2-1 | TRBV3-1/TRBV3-2 | CASSQGTTTNEQFF | TGTGCCAGCAGCCAAGGGACTACAACGAATGAGCAGTTCTTC
NA | TRBD1 | TRBJ2-4 | TRBV11-2 | CATQQGAGKNIQYF | TGTGCCACCCAACAGGGGGCAGGCAAAAACATTCAGTACTTC
once | NA | TRBJ1-2 | TRBV27 | CASSRQPNYGYTF | TGTGCCAGCAGTAGACAGCCCAACTATGGCTACACCTTC
NA | TRBD2 | TRBJ2-2 | TRBV3-1/TRBV3-2 | CASSQDGPSGVLNTGELFF | TGTGCCAGCAGCCAAGATGGGCCTAGCGGGGTTCTGAACACCGGGGAGCTGTTTTTT
NA | NA | TRBJ2-3 | TRBV5-6 | CASSLVGRQADTQYF | TGTGCCAGCAGCTTGGTTGGTAGGCAGGCAGATACGCAGTATTTT
NA | TRBD1 | TRBJ1-1 | TRBV11-3 | CASSPRTGPNTEAFF | TGTGCCAGCAGCCCCCGGACAGGACCGAACACTGAAGCTTTCTTT
once | NA | TRBJ1-5 | TRBV6-6 | CAGRSRDGGPQHF | TGTGCCGGACGTTCCCGGGACGGGGGGCCCCAGCATTTT
NA | TRBD1 | TRBJ1-3 | TRBV7-2 | CASSLAGQAGNTIYF | TGTGCCAGCAGCTTAGCGGGACAGGCTGGAAACACCATATATTTT
NA | NA | TRBJ2-1 | TRBV19 | CASSSQATGYNEQFF | TGTGCCAGTAGTTCACAGGCGACAGGCTACAATGAGCAGTTCTTC
few | NA | TRBJ2-5 | TRBV2 | CASSGAGQETQYF | TGTGCCAGCAGTGGGGCGGGGCAAGAGACCCAGTACTTC
NA | TRBD2 | TRBJ2-3 | TRBV6-6 | CASSYPGLAESDTQYF | TGTGCCAGCAGTTACCCGGGACTAGCGGAGTCAGATACGCAGTATTTT
NA | TRBD1 | TRBJ1-5 | TRBV19 | CASSIDDGRGRNQPQHF | TGTGCCAGTAGTATAGACGACGGCAGGGGGCGTAATCAGCCCCAGCATTTT
NA | TRBD1 | TRBJ1-2 | TRBV30 | CAWSKGTGTTPNYGYTF | TGTGCCTGGAGTAAAGGGACAGGGACGACTCCTAACTATGGCTACACCTTC
NA | NA | TRBJ1-4 | TRBV11-2 | CASSVGQFSNEKLFF | TGTGCCAGCAGCGTCGGACAGTTTTCTAATGAAAAACTGTTTTTT
NA | NA | TRBJ2-1 | TRBV10-1 | CASSESQYNEQFF | TGCGCCAGCAGTGAGTCCCAATACAATGAGCAGTTCTTC